Listed here are 18 T cell receptor beta chains from one sample, sequenced in a study of immune evolution from preneoplasia to lung adenocarcinoma. The data were produced by immunoSEQ multiplex PCR, yet TCRdb's version contains in-frame clones alone and is incomplete. The sample carries roughly 6,700 clones, about 80% recorded once. Sequencing used FFPE lung adenocarcinoma in situ tissue. All receptors come from a donor at least 70 years old with lung adenocarcinoma.

Comments on this clone: This sample includes further DNA sequences coding for the same CDR3. This chain connects TRBV2 to TRBJ2-5; no clear D gene. V dropped 3 bases and J dropped 4 bases, with 6 bases sitting between them. Per the germline V gene, CDR1 is SNHLY and CDR2 is FYNNEI. The CDR3 has 12 amino acids. The CDR3 coding sequence is TGTGCCAGCAGTGAGCTGTTAGAGACCCAGTACTTC. Encoded protein: CASSELLETQYF.

In this sample, this clone turned up a few times. The V call is TRBV6-6, the J call TRBJ1-5; maybe TRBD1 (5 bases). CDR1 and CDR2 (germline): MNHNY, SVGAGI (reference sequence). CDR3 size: 15 residues. V lost 2 bases, J lost 7 bases, and 15 bases lay in between. The CDR3 loop reads CASSYTARGSQPQHF. The CDR3 DNA reads as TGTGCCAGCAGTTACACGGCCCGGGGGTCACAGCCCCAGCATTTT.

This chain links TRBV18 with TRBJ2-2; 11 bases align to TRBD2. This CDR3 is built from 16 residues. V shed 4 bases, J shed 0 bases, and the junction held 1 base outside the gene matches. Germline lookup yields CDR1 KGHSH and CDR2 LQKENI. The CDR3 sequence: CASSQGLAANTGELFF. The CDR3 DNA reads as TGTGCCAGCTCACAGGGACTAGCGGCGAACACCGGGGAGCTGTTTTTT.

The chain joins TRBV5-1 to TRBJ2-5; TRBD2 might be the D (5 bases). V lost 3 bases, J lost 1 base, and 10 bases lay in between. CDR1 and CDR2 (germline): SGHRS, YFSETQ. CDR3 length: 14 residues. The CDR3 region is CASSSGRGQETQYF. The DNA for the CDR3 is TGCGCCAGCAGCTCGGGGAGAGGCCAAGAGACCCAGTACTTC.

The chain has TRBV7-9 and TRBJ2-3; perhaps TRBD1 as D (6 bases). The CDR3 spans 16 residues. Deletions cut 6 bases from V and 6 bases from J, with 22 bases between. Germline V CDR1 and CDR2: SEHNR, FQNEAQ (reference sequence). The CDR3 sequence: CASRSLTGTPSDTQYF. The CDR3 DNA reads as TGTGCCAGCAGGTCCCTGACGGGGACACCCAGTGATACGCAGTATTTT.

The V gene is TRBV11-2, the J gene TRBJ2-1; D ambiguous. V was pared by 5 bases and J by 16 bases, with 15 bases between. CDR3 size: 11 residues. Germline V gene lookup returns CDR1 SGHAT and CDR2 FQNNGV. CDR3 sequence: CASSQGLPPFF. The CDR3 nucleotides are TGTGCCAGCAGCCAAGGCCTACCGCCATTCTTC.

The chain links TRBV10-1 to TRBJ2-1; 10 bases are shared with TRBD2. Per germline, CDR1 WNHNN and CDR2 SYGVQD (reference sequence). The trim removed 6 bases at V and 8 bases at J, leaving 13 bases unmatched. There are 16 residues in the CDR3. The CDR3 nucleotides are TGCGCCAGCAGCCCCGAATTAGCGGGAGGTATCCATGAGCAGTTCTTC. Protein product: CASSPELAGGIHEQFF.

This chain joins TRBV7-2 and TRBJ2-3; 8 positions agree with TRBD1. With V trimmed by 7 bases and J by 6 bases, 12 bases remained unmatched. The CDR3 covers 15 residues. Germline-derived CDR1 and CDR2 are SGHTA and FQGNSA. This CDR3 is CASTSGQALVDTQYF. The CDR3 nucleotides are TGTGCCAGCACCTCGGGACAGGCCCTGGTCGATACGCAGTATTTT.

This clone appeared once. V usage is TRBV11-2 and J usage is TRBJ2-3; tentatively, D is TRBD1 (5 bases). There are 17 residues in the CDR3. The V end lost 1 base, the J end lost 0 bases, and 14 bases lay between the germline ends. Germline-derived CDR1 and CDR2 are SGHAT and FQNNGV. CDR3 amino acids: CASSLGSLTASTDTQYF. The CDR3 region has the DNA TGTGCCAGCAGCTTAGGCAGCCTGACAGCGAGCACAGATACGCAGTATTTT. The variable domain in full, with the rest retrieved from reference TRBV11-2 and TRBJ2-3, is EAGVAQSPRYKIIEKRQSVAFWCNPISGHATLYWYQQILGQGPKLLIQFQNNGVVDDSQLPKDRFSAERLKGVDSTLKIQPAKLEDSAVYLCASSLGSLTASTDTQYFGPGTRLTVL.

In nucleotides, the CDR3 is TGTGCTAGTGGTTTGGTAAGAAATGAGCAGTTCTTC. This sequence encodes CASGLVRNEQFF. The chain is built from TRBV12-5 and TRBJ2-1; D uncertain. This CDR3 has 12 amino acids. The V and J ends lost 0 bases and 7 bases respectively, with 4 bases between them. Germline V gives CDR1 LGHNT, CDR2 FRNRAP. The full variable domain, completed using reference TRBV12-5 and TRBJ2-1, is DARVTQTPRHKVTEMGQEVTMRCQPILGHNTVFWYRQTMMQGLELLAYFRNRAPLDDSGMPKDRFSAEMPDATLATLKIQPSEPRDSAVYFCASGLVRNEQFFGPGTRLTVL.

The chain recombines TRBV6-5 with TRBJ2-1; a possible D gene is TRBD2 (5 bases). This CDR3 region has 13 residues. Germline CDR1 reads MNHEY; CDR2 reads SVGAGI. Deletions cut 0 bases from V and 8 bases from J, with 8 bases between. The CDR3 is CASSYSQRDEQFF. The CDR3 DNA is TGTGCCAGCAGTTACTCTCAGAGGGATGAGCAGTTCTTC.

The chain employs TRBV19 and TRBJ1-6; 9 bases map to TRBD1. With V trimmed by 4 bases and J by 7 bases, 5 bases remained unmatched. Germline CDR1 reads LNHDA; CDR2 reads SQIVND (reference sequence). The CDR3 length is 15 residues. This CDR3 reads CASSTGQGKNSPLHF. Here the CDR3 DNA reads TGTGCCAGTAGTACCGGACAGGGGAAGAATTCACCCCTCCACTTT.

Points on this clone: An end of the junction does not agree with germline; a read error may underlie this. This chain uses TRBV5-5 with TRBJ2-7; perhaps TRBD1 as D (5 bases). The CDR3 contains 11 residues. In germline, CDR1 is SGHKS, CDR2 YYEKEE (reference sequence). The CDR3 bases are TGTGCCAGCACCTTGGGGCGGGAGCAGTACTTC. Encoded protein: CASTLGREQYF.

This chain uses TRBV7-2 with TRBJ2-3, with TRBD2 identical over 7 bases. The CDR3 has 15 amino acids. CDR1 SGHTA and CDR2 FQGNSA come from the germline V gene. V gave up 5 bases and J gave up 0 bases; unmatched junction bases: 5. The CDR3, as DNA: TGTGCCAGCAGCCCATGGACTAGAAGCACAGATACGCAGTATTTT. Translation: CASSPWTRSTDTQYF.

This chain joins TRBV6-5 and TRBJ2-1; D call uncertain. CDR1 is MNHEY and CDR2 is SVGAGI in the germline V gene. Trimming left V 2 bases short and J 4 bases short, with 9 bases between. The CDR3 covers 14 residues. This CDR3 reads CASSYDAAYNEQFF. The CDR3 coding sequence is TGTGCCAGCAGTTACGACGCAGCATACAATGAGCAGTTCTTC.

The chain employs TRBV19 and TRBJ2-7, with D maybe TRBD1 (6 bases). Germline V gives CDR1 LNHDA, CDR2 SQIVND (reference sequence). This CDR3 is built from 14 residues. V dropped 5 bases and J dropped 2 bases, with 13 bases sitting between them. CDR3 sequence: CASSARTATYEQYF. The DNA of the CDR3 is TGTGCCAGTAGTGCGCGGACAGCTACCTACGAGCAGTACTTC.

V gene TRBV2 combines with J gene TRBJ1-5; D is ambiguous. CDR1 SNHLY and CDR2 FYNNEI come from the germline V gene. This CDR3 region has 14 residues. Trimming took off 8 bases at V and 5 bases at J, with 16 bases between the two ends. The CDR3 DNA is TGTGCCAGCGGCAGGCCGAGCGGTCATCAGCCCCAGCATTTT. Amino acid sequence: CASGRPSGHQPQHF.

This chain connects TRBV6-5 to TRBJ1-2; a possible D gene is TRBD1 (6 bases). Germline-derived CDR1 and CDR2 are MNHEY and SVGAGI. There are 13 residues in the CDR3. The germline V and J ends were trimmed by 6 bases and 7 bases, with 15 bases remaining between them. CDR3 nucleotides: TGTGCCAGCAGCTTAGACGGACAGTTTGGCTACACCTTC. Amino acids: CASSLDGQFGYTF.